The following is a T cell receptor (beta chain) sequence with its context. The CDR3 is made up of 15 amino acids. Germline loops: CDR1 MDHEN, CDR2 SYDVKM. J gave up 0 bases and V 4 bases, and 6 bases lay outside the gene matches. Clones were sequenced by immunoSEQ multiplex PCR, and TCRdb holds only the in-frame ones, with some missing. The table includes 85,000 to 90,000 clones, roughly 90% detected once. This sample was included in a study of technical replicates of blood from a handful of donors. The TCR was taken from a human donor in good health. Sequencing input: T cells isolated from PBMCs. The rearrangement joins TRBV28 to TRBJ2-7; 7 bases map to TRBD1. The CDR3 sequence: CASSSLQGSSYEQYF. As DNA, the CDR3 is TGTGCCAGCAGTTCATTACAGGGGAGCTCCTACGAGCAGTACTTC.